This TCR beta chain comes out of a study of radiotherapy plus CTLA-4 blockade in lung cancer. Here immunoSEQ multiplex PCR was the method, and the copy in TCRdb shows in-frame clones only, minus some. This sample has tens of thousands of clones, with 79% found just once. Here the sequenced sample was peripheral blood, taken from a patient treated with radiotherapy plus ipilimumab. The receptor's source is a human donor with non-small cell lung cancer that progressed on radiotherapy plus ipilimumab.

The CDR3 region has the DNA TGTGCCAGCAGCTTAGTGAGGGAAGGCACAGATACGCAGTATTTT. It specifies CASSLVREGTDTQYF. The J gene is TRBJ2-3, the V gene TRBV11-3; D might be TRBD2 (5 bases). This CDR3 comprises 15 residues. Germline CDR1 reads SGHNT; CDR2 reads YENEEA. Between the trimmed V and J ends, which lost 1 base and 1 base, there was a span of 9 bases. The full variable domain, completed using reference TRBV11-3 and TRBJ2-3, is EAGVVQSPRYKIIEKKQPVAFWCNPISGHNTLYWYLQNLGQGPELLIRYENEEAVDDSQLPKDRFSAERLKGVDSTLKIQPAELGDSAVYLCASSLVREGTDTQYFGPGTRLTVL.